This is a list of T cell receptor beta chains from one sample in a study of beta chain features in type 1 diabetes. Generated by immunoSEQ multiplex PCR, the TCRdb table keeps only in-frame clones and is missing some. The table lists a few hundred thousand clones, 14% of them singletons. Sequencing was performed on naive CD4+ T cells from blood. These receptors came from a man aged 25 to 45 with type 1 diabetes. Both conserved end residues are part of each CDR3. Each record gives: CDR3 DNA, CDR3 protein, D gene, V gene, clone size, J gene. A D gene is named only where the DNA matches it firmly. Size is stated for part of the rows, as once, few or many counts, or as a class when the clone is expanded.

TGCAGCGTCCGAGGGGGACAAGAGACCCAGTACTTC CSVRGGQETQYF NA TRBV29-1 few TRBJ2-5
TGTGCCAGCAGCCCAGGGACAGGGGGCAATCAGCCCCAGCATTTT CASSPGTGGNQPQHF TRBD1 TRBV7-9 NA TRBJ1-5
TGCAGCGTTGAAAGGTCCAGGTACAATGAGCAGTTCTTC CSVERSRYNEQFF NA TRBV29-1 NA TRBJ2-1
TGTGCCAGCAGTCGACAGGGGAGCACTGAAGCTTTCTTT CASSRQGSTEAFF TRBD1 TRBV2 few TRBJ1-1
TGTGCCAGCAGCGGGAGTAAGTTCAATGAGCAGTTCTTC CASSGSKFNEQFF NA TRBV25-1 few TRBJ2-1
TGTGCCAGCACCACCGGGACACCCTATTGTTTC CASTTGTPYCF NA TRBV21-1 NA TRBJ2-4
TGTGCCAGCAGCCTCCGACTAGCGGGGGGGCCTGGAGAGACCCAGTACTTC CASSLRLAGGPGETQYF TRBD2 TRBV11-2 few TRBJ2-5
TGTGCCAGCAGCCCCTTCGGGGAAGGCTACACCTTC CASSPFGEGYTF NA TRBV27 few TRBJ1-2
TGTGCCAGCAGCTTGACTAGCGGGGGTGAGACCCAGTACTTC CASSLTSGGETQYF TRBD2 TRBV2 few TRBJ2-5
TGTGCCAGCAGCTTAGGCATAGGAGGCGACACTGAAGCTTTCTTT CASSLGIGGDTEAFF NA TRBV7-9 NA TRBJ1-1
TGTGCCAGCACCGGCCAGGGGGTGGGCGAGCAGTACTTC CASTGQGVGEQYF TRBD1 TRBV7-9 few TRBJ2-7
TGCGCCAGCAACAACCCAGGGCGGCGTGAAAAACTGTTTTTT CASNNPGRREKLFF NA TRBV4-1 NA TRBJ1-4
TGTGCCAGTACCACCGGGACAGGGTTCTATGGCTACACCTTC CASTTGTGFYGYTF TRBD1 TRBV19 few TRBJ1-2
TGTGCCAGTAGTAACGGACAGGATAATTCACCCCTCCACTTT CASSNGQDNSPLHF TRBD1 TRBV19 NA TRBJ1-6
TGCAGCGTTGAGACGGGGGAGACCCAGTACTTC CSVETGETQYF NA TRBV29-1 few TRBJ2-5
TGTGCCAGCAGTTCCTATCGGACTCTCCAAGAGACCCAGTACTTC CASSSYRTLQETQYF NA TRBV6-5 NA TRBJ2-5
TGTGCCAGCTCGAGGGCGGGTCCGGGGTTCTACGAGCAGTACTTC CASSRAGPGFYEQYF NA TRBV11-1 NA TRBJ2-7
TGTGCCAGCAGCCCGCACGACTCAAGTGAGCAGTTCTTC CASSPHDSSEQFF NA TRBV11-2 NA TRBJ2-1
TGTGCCAGCAACCCGGGACAGGGAGCCTCTGGAAACACCATATATTTT CASNPGQGASGNTIYF TRBD1 TRBV6-4 NA TRBJ1-3
TGTGCCAGCAAGGGGAAGAGCTCCTACGAGCAGTACTTC CASKGKSSYEQYF NA TRBV2 NA TRBJ2-7
TGTGCCTGGAGTGTTTTGGAGGGATTGGATCAGCCCCAGCATTTT CAWSVLEGLDQPQHF NA TRBV30 few TRBJ1-5
TGTGCCAGCTCACGTGCACAGCTCTACGAGCAGTACTTC CASSRAQLYEQYF NA TRBV18 NA TRBJ2-7
TGTGCCAGCAGCTTAACACGGGAACAAGAGACCCAGTACTTC CASSLTREQETQYF NA TRBV7-2 NA TRBJ2-5
TGTGCCAGCTCACCGGGACTGCATATCTCTGGGGCCAACGTCCTGACTTTC CASSPGLHISGANVLTF NA TRBV18 NA TRBJ2-6
TGTGCCAGTAGTATCACTGCAGGGGGATATAGCAATCAGCCCCAGCATTTT CASSITAGGYSNQPQHF TRBD1 TRBV19 NA TRBJ1-5
TGCGCCAGCAGCTTGACCGCGGCCCCAGAGACCCAGTACTTC CASSLTAAPETQYF NA TRBV5-1 few TRBJ2-5
TGTGCCAGCAGCCTCTTGCCGGGTAGAACTGAAGCTTTCTTT CASSLLPGRTEAFF NA TRBV7-9 NA TRBJ1-1
TGCAGCGTTGTTAATACAGCCTTCTCTGGGGCCAACGTCCTGACTTTC CSVVNTAFSGANVLTF NA TRBV29-1 many TRBJ2-6
TGTGCCAGCAGCTCTAGTAACTATGGCTACACCTTC CASSSSNYGYTF NA TRBV7-2 few TRBJ1-2
TGTGCCTGGAGTTTTACAGGGGCTGAAGCTTTCTTT CAWSFTGAEAFF TRBD1 TRBV30 NA TRBJ1-1
TGTGCCAGCACCGATAGGCGGAGGAACAATGAGCAGTTCTTC CASTDRRRNNEQFF NA TRBV7-2 few TRBJ2-1
TGTGCCAGCTCTCTCGATCGCGCTGCCAAGGAGACCCAGTACTTC CASSLDRAAKETQYF NA TRBV18 few TRBJ2-5
TGCGCCAGCAGCTTAGGACTAGCGGGAGGTTCAGATACGCAGTATTTT CASSLGLAGGSDTQYF TRBD2 TRBV5-1 NA TRBJ2-3
TGTGCCAGCAGCAGACAACAGGAGAACACTGAAGCTTTCTTT CASSRQQENTEAFF NA TRBV9 NA TRBJ1-1
TGTGCCAGCAGCAAAGTCCCCCCGGGGGAAGACGAGCAGTACTTC CASSKVPPGEDEQYF NA TRBV21-1 NA TRBJ2-7
TGTGCCAGCAGCCCAGGGCAGGGTGGCAACTACGAGCAGTACTTC CASSPGQGGNYEQYF NA TRBV11-3 NA TRBJ2-7
TGCGCCAGCAGCTGGGACAGGCCTAACACCGGGGAGCTGTTTTTT CASSWDRPNTGELFF TRBD1 TRBV5-1 NA TRBJ2-2
TGTGCCAGCTCACCAAAGACTAGCTATAGCACAGATACGCAGTATTTT CASSPKTSYSTDTQYF TRBD2 TRBV18 once TRBJ2-3
TGTGCCAGCAGTGCCCTAGCGGGAACGAACACCGGGGAGCTGTTTTTT CASSALAGTNTGELFF TRBD2 TRBV6-1 few TRBJ2-2
TGTGCCAGCAGCGCCCTACTAGCGGGAGCGGCAGATACGCAGTATTTT CASSALLAGAADTQYF TRBD2 TRBV5-4 NA TRBJ2-3